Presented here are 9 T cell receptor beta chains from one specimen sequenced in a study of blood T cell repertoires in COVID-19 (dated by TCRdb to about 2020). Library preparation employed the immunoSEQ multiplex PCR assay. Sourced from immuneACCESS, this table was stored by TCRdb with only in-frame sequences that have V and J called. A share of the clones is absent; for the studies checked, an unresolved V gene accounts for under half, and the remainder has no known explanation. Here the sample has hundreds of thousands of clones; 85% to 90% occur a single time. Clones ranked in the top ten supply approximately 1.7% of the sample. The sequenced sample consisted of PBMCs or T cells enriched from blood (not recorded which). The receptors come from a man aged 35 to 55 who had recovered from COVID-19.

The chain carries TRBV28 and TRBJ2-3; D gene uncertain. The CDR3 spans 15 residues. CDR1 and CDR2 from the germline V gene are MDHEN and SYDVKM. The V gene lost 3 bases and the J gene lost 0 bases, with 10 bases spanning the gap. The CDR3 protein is CASSLGSDSTDTQYF. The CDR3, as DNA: TGTGCCAGCAGTTTGGGCTCGGATAGCACAGATACGCAGTATTTT. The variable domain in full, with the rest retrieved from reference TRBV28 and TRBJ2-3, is DVKVTQSSRYLVKRTGEKVFLECVQDMDHENMFWYRQDPGLGLRLIYFSYDVKMKEKGDIPEGYSVSREKKERFSLILESASTNQTSMYLCASSLGSDSTDTQYFGPGTRLTVL.

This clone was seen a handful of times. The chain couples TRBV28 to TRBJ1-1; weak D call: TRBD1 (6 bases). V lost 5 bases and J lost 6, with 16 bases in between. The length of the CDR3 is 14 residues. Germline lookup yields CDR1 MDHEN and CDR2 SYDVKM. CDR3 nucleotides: TGTGCCAGCAGTGATTACAGGGAAGGGGCTGAAGCTTTCTTT. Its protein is CASSDYREGAEAFF. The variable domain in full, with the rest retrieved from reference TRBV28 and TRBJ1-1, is DVKVTQSSRYLVKRTGEKVFLECVQDMDHENMFWYRQDPGLGLRLIYFSYDVKMKEKGDIPEGYSVSREKKERFSLILESASTNQTSMYLCASSDYREGAEAFFGQGTRLTVV.

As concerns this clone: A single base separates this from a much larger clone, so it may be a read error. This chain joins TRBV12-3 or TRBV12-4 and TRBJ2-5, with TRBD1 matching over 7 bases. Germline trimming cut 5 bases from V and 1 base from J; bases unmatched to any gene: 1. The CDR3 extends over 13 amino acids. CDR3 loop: CASSRDSQETQYF. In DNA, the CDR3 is TGTGCCAGCAGTCGGGACAGCCAAGAGACCCAGTACTTC.

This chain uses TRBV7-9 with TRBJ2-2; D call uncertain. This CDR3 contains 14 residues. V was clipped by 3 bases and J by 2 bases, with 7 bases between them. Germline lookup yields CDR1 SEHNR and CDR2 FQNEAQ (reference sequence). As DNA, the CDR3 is TGTGCCAGCAGCTTTAACAGAAACACCGGGGAGCTGTTTTTT. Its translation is CASSFNRNTGELFF.

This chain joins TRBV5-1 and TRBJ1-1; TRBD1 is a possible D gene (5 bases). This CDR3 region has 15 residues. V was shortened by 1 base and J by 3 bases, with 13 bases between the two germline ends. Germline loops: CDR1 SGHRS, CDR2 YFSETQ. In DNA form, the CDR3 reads TGCGCCAGCAGCTTGAACCCTTGGGGGGACACTGAAGCTTTCTTT. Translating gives CASSLNPWGDTEAFF.

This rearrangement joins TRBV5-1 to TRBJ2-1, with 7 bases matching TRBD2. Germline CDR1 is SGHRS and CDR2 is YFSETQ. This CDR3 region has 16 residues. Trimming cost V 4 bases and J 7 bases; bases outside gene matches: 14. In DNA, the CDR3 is TGCGCCAGCAGCCCTAAGAAAGGGGAGGGGATGAATGAGCAGTTCTTC. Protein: CASSPKKGEGMNEQFF.

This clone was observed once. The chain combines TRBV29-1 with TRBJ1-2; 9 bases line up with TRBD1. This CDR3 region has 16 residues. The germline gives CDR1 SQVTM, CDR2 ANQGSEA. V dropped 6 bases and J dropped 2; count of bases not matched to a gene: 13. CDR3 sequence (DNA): TGCAGCGTAGGGGAAACAGGGGGCCAGTGGAACTATGGCTACACCTTC. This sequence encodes CSVGETGGQWNYGYTF.

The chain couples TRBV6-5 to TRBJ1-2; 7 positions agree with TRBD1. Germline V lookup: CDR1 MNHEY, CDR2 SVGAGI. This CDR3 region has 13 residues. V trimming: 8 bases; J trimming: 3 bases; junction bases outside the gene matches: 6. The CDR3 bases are TGTGCCAGCCACAGGGGATATTACTATGGCTACACCTTC. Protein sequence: CASHRGYYYGYTF.

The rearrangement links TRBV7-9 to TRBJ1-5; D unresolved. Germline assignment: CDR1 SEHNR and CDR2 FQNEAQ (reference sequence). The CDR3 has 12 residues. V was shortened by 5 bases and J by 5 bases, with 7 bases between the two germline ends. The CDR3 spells CASSLADQPQHF. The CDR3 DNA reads TGTGCCAGCAGCCTGGCGGATCAGCCCCAGCATTTT.